This TCR beta chain originates from a study of blood T cell repertoires in COVID-19. This CDR3 is built from 15 residues. V shed 6 bases, J shed 5 bases, and the junction held 6 bases outside the gene matches. CDR1 LGHNT and CDR2 FRNRAP come from the germline V gene. Self-reported history from a screening survey and questionnaire set each donor's cohort. TCRdb's table, derived via immunoSEQ multiplex PCR, lists solely in-frame clones and lacks some. The table shows hundreds of thousands of clones, with 70% to 85% occurring only once. The specimen was PBMCs or T cells enriched from blood (not recorded which). The TCR comes from a woman aged 60-75 years who had recovered from COVID-19. The chain uses TRBV12-5 and TRBJ2-3, with TRBD2 identical over 12 bases. Here the CDR3 reads CASGTSGGPVDTQYF. Written as DNA, the CDR3 is TGTGCTAGTGGCACTAGCGGGGGGCCGGTAGATACGCAGTATTTT.